Listed below are T cell receptor beta chains from one sample, sequenced in a study of T cells after posttransplantation cyclophosphamide. Assay: immunoSEQ multiplex PCR; the TCRdb copy retains only in-frame clones and omits some. Altogether around 2,000 clones are present, 71% being singletons, with the ten largest covering approximately 8.3%. The sample consisted of PBMCs, taken 34 to 35 days after a stem cell transplant with posttransplant cyclophosphamide. These receptors all come from a male patient in his fifties who received an allogeneic stem cell transplant from a related donor and was CMV-positive. Some T cells may be supplied by the graft donor. The CDR3 runs from the conserved cysteine through the conserved F or W. For some rows the clone size is stated as once, few or many, or as a class when expanded; others skip it.

13,TRBV19,.,CASSGLLFTEAFF
15,TRBV30,.,CAWSVIGGRSYGYTF
15,TRBV7-6,.,CASSLERLYNSPLHF
14,TRBV5-4,.,CASSLGQGGYGYTF
17,TRBV11-2,.,CASSPAAGRKDQETQYF
15,TRBV7-9,.,CASSIQLDSHYGYTF
16,TRBV15,few,CATSRTRDRGYNEQFF
13,TRBV5-1,few,CASSLGGPYEQYF
14,TRBV5-4,.,CASSVDRDRNTIYF
16,TRBV19,.,CASSYTGGSSGNTIYF
14,TRBV18,few,CASSPSGQGYGYTF
15,TRBV7-8,.,CASSVSSGAGDTQYF
16,TRBV5-5,.,CASSPRASSGANVLTF
11,TRBV7-9,.,CASSPRGEQFF
13,TRBV6-1,few,CASTRGGYYEQYF
16,TRBV5-1,once,CASSPEGVPGANVLTF
15,TRBV5-6,.,CASSSPRTELQGYTF
15,TRBV27,.,CASSLSLAGKYEQYF
14,TRBV9,.,CASSDERGPDTQYF
15,TRBV19,.,CASSMGLAGYYEQYF
15,TRBV6-6,.,CASRPRTVSNQPQHF
15,TRBV27,once,CASSFGASGIETQYF
16,TRBV25-1,few,CASSECVWMLRYEQYF
13,TRBV11-3,.,CASSSGGNTEAFF
12,TRBV2,.,CASSEDSTGLPF
14,TRBV5-1,large,CASRAGTGYNEQFF
11,TRBV7-6,.,CASRQREKLFF
15,TRBV5-5,.,CASSLGHGGGETQYF
14,TRBV10-3,.,CAISESGGGNEQYF
16,TRBV7-8,.,CASSLGASGPYNEQFF
15,TRBV9,.,CASSVVGGPNEKLFF
13,TRBV29-1,.,CSVRGLFQETQYF
15,TRBV19,once,CASRPRDIRDSPLHF
13,TRBV10-3,.,CAIRQGMNTEAFF
16,TRBV7-9,.,CASSPKQGASYNEQFF
15,TRBV4-1,.,CASSRAGEVADTQYF
15,TRBV5-5,once,CASSLVRSLNSPLHF
16,TRBV7-9,.,CASSLGPARGSYGYTF